These 10 T cell receptor beta chains were sequenced from one sample in a study of blood T cell repertoires in COVID-19 (dated by TCRdb to the early 2020s). Library method: the immunoSEQ multiplex PCR assay. TCRdb obtained this table from immuneACCESS and retained in-frame rearrangements with V and J assigned. These tables miss some clones; where compared with another copy, unresolved V genes account for less than half of the shortfall, and the remainder is unexplained. Here the sample has over 200,000 clones; more than 80% occur a single time. The ten largest clones add up to roughly 3% of the sample. Sequenced input: peripheral blood. These receptors were obtained from a man aged 30 to 39 with COVID-19, enrolled during active disease.

The chain uses TRBV12-3 or TRBV12-4 and TRBJ2-7; the match to TRBD1 covers 7 bases. The CDR3 runs 12 residues. With 10 bases clipped from V and 2 bases from J, the junction kept 5 bases outside the gene matches. The CDR3 DNA follows: TGTGCCACGGGGACAGACACCTACGAGCAGTACTTC. Translating gives CATGTDTYEQYF.

The chain employs TRBV24-1 and TRBJ2-3; possibly TRBD1 for D (5 bases). The CDR3 is 16 amino acids. Trimming shortened V by 1 base and J by 2 bases, and 12 bases separated the two germline ends. The germline V gene has CDR1 KGHDR and CDR2 SFDVKD. For the CDR3, the DNA is TGTGCCACCAGTGATTTAAGGTCAGGGAACACAGATACGCAGTATTTT. Residues: CATSDLRSGNTDTQYF.

This chain connects TRBV6-4 to TRBJ2-5; 9 bases line up with TRBD2. Germline-derived CDR1 and CDR2 are MRHNA and SNTAGT. CDR3 size: 16 residues. Trimming took 4 bases from V and 3 from J; bases not matched to a gene: 9. In DNA form, the CDR3 reads TGTGCCAGCAGTGCCTTGAAAGCTAGCGGGAAAGAGACCCAGTACTTC. Protein: CASSALKASGKETQYF.

J is TRBJ1-2 and V is TRBV7-9; no firm D call. This CDR3 has 13 amino acids. Germline CDR1 and CDR2: SEHNR and FQNEAQ (reference sequence). Trimming removed 1 base at V and 4 bases at J, with 7 bases between. The CDR3 region is CASSLGAAYGYTF. CDR3 in DNA: TGTGCCAGCAGCTTAGGGGCAGCCTATGGCTACACCTTC. Filled out from reference TRBV7-9 and TRBJ1-2, the complete variable domain reads DTGVSQNPRHKITKRGQNVTFRCDPISEHNRLYWYRQTLGQGPEFLTYFQNEAQLEKSRLLSDRFSAERPKGSFSTLEIQRTEQGDSAMYLCASSLGAAYGYTFGSGTRLTVV.

This clone has just one count. This chain links TRBV6-6 with TRBJ1-2, with D possibly TRBD1 on 5 matching bases. CDR3 length: 13 amino acids. CDR1 is MNHNY, CDR2 SVGAGI, per germline (reference sequence). The germline V and J ends were trimmed by 0 bases and 8 bases, with 10 bases remaining between them. The DNA for the CDR3 is TGTGCCAGCAGTTACTCGACAGTCGGCGGCTACACCTTC. Amino acids: CASSYSTVGGYTF.

In regard to this clone: This sample includes further DNA sequences coding for the same CDR3. The CDR3 DNA sequence: TGTGCCAGCAGCTTAAGCGGACAGGGAGACTATGGCTACACCTTC. Its protein product is CASSLSGQGDYGYTF. The chain has TRBV5-4 and TRBJ1-2, with 8 nucleotides matching TRBD1. Looked up from germline, CDR1 is SGHNT and CDR2 is YYREEE (reference sequence). After removal of 2 bases from V and 3 bases from J, the junction contained 6 bases not matched to a gene. The CDR3 contains 15 residues.

The chain joins TRBV29-1 to TRBJ2-7; TRBD2 agrees at 13 bases. CDR3 length equals 14 residues. Germline V gene lookup returns CDR1 SQVTM and CDR2 ANQGSEA. Trimming at V came to 5 bases and at J to 8 bases, leaving 9 bases not matched to a gene. CDR3 residues: CSVTGLAGASKQYF. CDR3 in DNA: TGCAGCGTTACAGGACTAGCGGGAGCCAGCAAGCAGTACTTC.

To note about this clone: The sample carries other DNA sequences with the same CDR3. The chain recombines TRBV27 with TRBJ2-7, with 10 bases lining up with TRBD2. With 4 bases clipped from V and 2 bases from J, the junction kept 2 bases outside the gene matches. CDR3 length equals 14 residues. The germline V gene has CDR1 MNHEY and CDR2 SMNVEV (reference sequence). DNA of the CDR3: TGTGCCAGCAGTTCCGGGACTAGCGCCTACGAGCAGTACTTC. This translates into CASSSGTSAYEQYF.

This clone was detected only once. The V call is TRBV21-1, the J call TRBJ2-2; no DNA check was done on the table's D call, TRBD1. TRBV21-1 counts as a pseudogene. The length of the CDR3 is 16 residues. The CDR3 is CASSKGPRFNTGELFF. As DNA, the CDR3 is TGTGCCAGCAGCAAAGGGCCTCGTTTTAACACCGGGGAGCTGTTTTTT.

The V and J genes are TRBV7-8 and TRBJ2-2; 16 nucleotides line up with TRBD2. The junction had 16 bases not matched to a gene; V was cut back by 6 bases and J by 3 bases. CDR1 is SGHVS, CDR2 FQNEAQ, per germline. This CDR3 comprises 21 residues. CDR3 bases: TGTGCCAGCAGGAGCCTCCGGGACAGGGGACTAGCGGGGGGGTACACCGGGGAGCTGTTTTTT. Its translation is CASRSLRDRGLAGGYTGELFF.